These T cell receptor beta chains were read from a single sample in a study of blood T cell repertoires in COVID-19. The assay was immunoSEQ multiplex PCR, and TCRdb's table has in-frame clones only and misses some. The profile shows roughly 350,000 clones, around 89% of them singletons. The sample taken for sequencing was peripheral blood. The receptors shown here come from a woman aged 45-59 years with active or convalescent COVID-19. Both conserved end residues are part of each CDR3. A D gene is named only where the DNA matches it firmly. Size is omitted from some rows. Given values are once, few, many or a class for expanded clones.

NA	TRBV28	TRBD1	TRBJ1-5	TGTGCCAGCAGTTTGCGGGAACCGGGACAGGGGGCGCGCGGTTGGAGTGGTCAGCCCCAGCATTTT	CASSLREPGQGARGWSGQPQHF
NA	TRBV28	TRBD1	TRBJ1-4	TGTGCCAGCTGGCCTTTATCGGGACAGGGGAATGAAAAACTGTTTTTT	CASWPLSGQGNEKLFF
NA	TRBV9	NA	TRBJ1-5	TGTGCCAGCAGCGCGAACCCAGTAAGCAATCAGCCCCAGCATTTT	CASSANPVSNQPQHF
once	TRBV5-1	TRBD1	TRBJ2-7	TGCGCCAGCAGCTCGGACAGGGGCTACGAGCAGTACTTC	CASSSDRGYEQYF
NA	TRBV5-1	TRBD1	TRBJ2-5	TGCGCCAGTTCGACAGGGGGGAGCGAGACCCAGTACTTC	CASSTGGSETQYF
NA	TRBV7-2	NA	TRBJ1-4	TGTGCCAGCAGCTTCGACAGCAATGAAAAACTGTTTTTT	CASSFDSNEKLFF
NA	TRBV30	NA	TRBJ1-6	TGTGCCTGGGGGGGCAGGAATTCACCCCTCCACTTT	CAWGGRNSPLHF
NA	TRBV11-2	TRBD2	TRBJ2-5	TGTGCCAGCAGCTTAGAGGGTAGCGGGGGGATCGTGACCCAGTACTTC	CASSLEGSGGIVTQYF
NA	TRBV10-3	TRBD1	TRBJ1-3	TGTGCCATCAGTCCCAGTGCGGGGGGACAGGGCGGAAACACCATATATTTT	CAISPSAGGQGGNTIYF
NA	TRBV2	NA	TRBJ2-7	TGTGCCAGCAGTGGACAGACCTACGAGCAGTACTTC	CASSGQTYEQYF
NA	TRBV18	TRBD2	TRBJ2-1	TGTGCCAGCTCACCACCGGCTAGCGGGGGGTCATACAATGAGCAGTTCTTC	CASSPPASGGSYNEQFF
few	TRBV10-3	TRBD1	TRBJ2-7	TGTGCCATCATGGGACAGGCGGGTGGGAACTACGAGCAGTACTTC	CAIMGQAGGNYEQYF
NA	TRBV15	TRBD1	TRBJ1-1	TGTGCCACCAGCAGAGAGGACAGGCTAGGGACTGAAGCTTTCTTT	CATSREDRLGTEAFF
NA	TRBV21-1	NA	TRBJ2-1	TGTGCCAGCAGCAAAGTGAGTAGCGGGGGGCCTGTGTACAATGAGCAGTTCTTC	CASSKVSSGGPVYNEQFF
NA	TRBV4-3	NA	TRBJ1-3	TGCGCCAGCAGCCAAGATCTCTTGGCCGGAAACACCATATATTTT	CASSQDLLAGNTIYF
NA	TRBV7-3	NA	TRBJ2-5	TGTGCCAGCAGCTTAACCCCGGCCCAGCGGACGAGCCAAGAGACCCAGTACTTC	CASSLTPAQRTSQETQYF
NA	TRBV12-3/TRBV12-4	NA	TRBJ2-1	TGTGCCAGCAGTTATATCTATGAGCAGTTCTTC	CASSYIYEQFF
NA	TRBV30	TRBD1	TRBJ2-4	TGTGCCTGGAGTGTTCGGACAGGTCTAGCCAAAAACATTCAGTACTTC	CAWSVRTGLAKNIQYF
NA	TRBV5-4	TRBD2	TRBJ2-3	TGTGCCAGCCGCATAGCGGGAGGAAGCACAGATACGCAGTATTTT	CASRIAGGSTDTQYF
NA	TRBV28	TRBD1	TRBJ1-6	TGTGCCAGCAGTACAGGGGGCAATAATTCACCCCTCCACTTT	CASSTGGNNSPLHF
NA	TRBV11-2	NA	TRBJ2-1	TGTGCCAGCACCCGTAGTGAGCGCCAGCAGTTCTTC	CASTRSERQQFF
NA	TRBV7-8	NA	TRBJ1-3	TGTGCCAGCAGCTTATCAGCAGGGGCTGGAAACACCATATATTTT	CASSLSAGAGNTIYF
NA	TRBV27	NA	TRBJ1-5	TGTGCCAGCAGTTACCAGCCGGGTGGCAATCAGCCCCAGCATTTT	CASSYQPGGNQPQHF
NA	TRBV24-1	TRBD2	TRBJ2-3	TGTGCCACCAGTGATGGTAGCGGGGGGGTAACAGATACGCAGTATTTT	CATSDGSGGVTDTQYF
NA	TRBV19	TRBD1	TRBJ1-6	TGTGCCAGTAGTATAATCGGGACAGGGGGCGCAAATTCACCCCTCCACTTT	CASSIIGTGGANSPLHF
NA	TRBV18	TRBD1	TRBJ1-1	TGTGCCAGCTCACCTACCGGGACAGGGGGTAACACTGAAGCTTTCTTT	CASSPTGTGGNTEAFF